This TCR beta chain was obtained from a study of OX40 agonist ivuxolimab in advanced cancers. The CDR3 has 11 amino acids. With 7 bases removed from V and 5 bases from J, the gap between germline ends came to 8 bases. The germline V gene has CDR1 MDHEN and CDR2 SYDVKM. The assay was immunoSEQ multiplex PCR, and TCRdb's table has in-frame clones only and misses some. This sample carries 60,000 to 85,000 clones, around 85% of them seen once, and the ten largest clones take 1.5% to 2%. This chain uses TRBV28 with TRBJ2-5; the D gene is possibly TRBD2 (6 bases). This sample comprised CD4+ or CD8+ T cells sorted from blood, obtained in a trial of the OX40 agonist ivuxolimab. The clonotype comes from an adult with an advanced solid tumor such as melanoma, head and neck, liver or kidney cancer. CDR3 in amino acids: CASTRGETQYF. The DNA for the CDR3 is TGTGCCAGCACCCGGGGGGAGACCCAGTACTTC.